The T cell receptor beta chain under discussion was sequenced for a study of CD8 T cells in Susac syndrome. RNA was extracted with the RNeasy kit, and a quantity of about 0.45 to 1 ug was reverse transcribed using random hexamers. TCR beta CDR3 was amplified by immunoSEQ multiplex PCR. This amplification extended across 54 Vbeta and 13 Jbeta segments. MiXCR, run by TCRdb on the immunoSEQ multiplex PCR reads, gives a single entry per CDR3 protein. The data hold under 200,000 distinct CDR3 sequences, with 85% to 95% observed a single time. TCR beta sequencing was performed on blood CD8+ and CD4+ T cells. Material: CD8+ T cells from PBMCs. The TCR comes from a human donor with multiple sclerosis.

CDR3 region: CASSFHRGLMPQYF. CDR3 in DNA: TGTGCCAGCAGCTTCCACAGGGGACTAATGCCCCAGTACTTC. J is TRBJ2-5 and V is TRBV11-1; D might be TRBD1 or TRBD2, each matching 7 bases. The length of the CDR3 is 14 residues. The V gene's germline CDR1 is SGHAT and CDR2 FQDESV (reference sequence). V was pared by 3 bases and J by 9 bases, with 17 bases between.